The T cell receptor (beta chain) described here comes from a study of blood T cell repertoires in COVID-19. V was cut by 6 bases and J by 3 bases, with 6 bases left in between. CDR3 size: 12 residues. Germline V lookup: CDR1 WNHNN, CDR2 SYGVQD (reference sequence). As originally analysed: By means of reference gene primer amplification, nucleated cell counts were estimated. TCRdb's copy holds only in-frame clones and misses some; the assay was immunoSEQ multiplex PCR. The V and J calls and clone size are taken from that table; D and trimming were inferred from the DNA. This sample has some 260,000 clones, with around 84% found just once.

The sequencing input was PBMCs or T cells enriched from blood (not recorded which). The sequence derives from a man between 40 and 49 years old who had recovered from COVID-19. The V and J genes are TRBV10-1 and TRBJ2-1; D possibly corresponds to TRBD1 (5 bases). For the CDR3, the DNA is TGCGCCAGCAGAGACAGCTACAATGAGCAGTTCTTC. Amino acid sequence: CASRDSYNEQFF.